The sequence of this T cell receptor beta chain was determined in a study of post-analysis software for immune sequencing data. Presence of unique molecular identifiers characterized the TCR beta cDNA libraries. A single record per CDR3 protein comes from TCRdb applying MiXCR to the PCR reads. Of about 620,000 distinct CDR3 sequences in the sample, 44% were seen once. This clonotype was obtained from a girl aged 5-17 years with multiple sclerosis. The material sequenced was blood.

CDR3 nucleotide sequence: TGTGCCAGCAGTTTAGCGCTTAGCCACGAGCAGTACTTC. Protein sequence: CASSLALSHEQYF. The chain uses TRBV12-3 or TRBV12-4 and TRBJ2-4; no firm D call. The J call is uncertain, as TRBJ2-7 better fits the DNA end. The CDR3 is 13 residues long.